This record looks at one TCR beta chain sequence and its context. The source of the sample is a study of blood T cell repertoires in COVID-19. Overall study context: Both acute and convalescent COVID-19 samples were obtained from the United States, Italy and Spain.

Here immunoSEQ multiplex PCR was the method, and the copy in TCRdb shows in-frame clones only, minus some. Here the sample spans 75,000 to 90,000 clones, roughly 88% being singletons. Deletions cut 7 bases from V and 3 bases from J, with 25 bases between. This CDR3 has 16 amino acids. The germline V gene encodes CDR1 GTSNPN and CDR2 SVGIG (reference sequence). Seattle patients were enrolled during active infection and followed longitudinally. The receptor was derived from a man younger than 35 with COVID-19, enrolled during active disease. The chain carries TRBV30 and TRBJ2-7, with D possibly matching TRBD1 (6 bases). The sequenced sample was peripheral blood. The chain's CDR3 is CASINPGVPHLYEQYF. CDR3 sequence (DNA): TGTGCCTCAATCAATCCAGGGGTCCCACATCTCTACGAGCAGTACTTC.